This TCR beta chain was profiled in a study of T-cell memory formation after mild COVID-19. TCRdb re-derived calls from the 5' RACE reads in MiXCR, one entry per CDR3 protein. The sample yields roughly 400,000 distinct CDR3 sequences, 20% to 25% seen once. V was clipped by 0 bases and J by 3 bases, with 12 bases between them. The CDR3 loop spans 15 amino acids. Germline lookup yields CDR1 MGHRA and CDR2 YSYEKL. The sample holds many counts of this clonotype. This TCR was recovered from an adult woman who had mild COVID-19 (a few samples of this study predate the infection). Cell type and time point are not known. Material for sequencing was PBMCs or a T cell subset sorted from them (not recorded which). The chain recombines TRBV4-1 with TRBJ2-7, with D tentatively TRBD1 (5 bases). DNA for the CDR3: TGCGCCAGCAGCCAAGACAGAGTGGGGCTCTACGAGCAGTACTTC. Amino acid sequence: CASSQDRVGLYEQYF.